One sample yielded the 9 T cell receptor beta chains listed below, sequenced in a study of shared clonotypes between healthy human individuals. Clones were read by immunoSEQ multiplex PCR, and TCRdb kept only the in-frame ones, dropping some. Of 2 million to 2.5 million clones detected, 85% to 95% appear once; the ten largest clones hold under 0.45%. Sequenced input: naive CD4+ T cells from PBMCs. As for subset: CD45RA+ positively selected. These receptors were obtained from a man between 18 and 29 years old in good health. Some clones in this sample may be carry-over from other donors' samples.

The chain couples TRBV28 to TRBJ2-7, with D uncertain. The CDR3 has 12 residues. The germline gives CDR1 MDHEN, CDR2 SYDVKM. Between the trimmed V and J ends, which lost 2 bases and 7 bases, there was a span of 9 bases. CDR3: CASSLNYLEQYF. In DNA, the CDR3 is TGTGCCAGCAGTTTAAACTACCTAGAGCAGTACTTC.

The chain recombines TRBV11-3 with TRBJ2-7, with 8 bases that match TRBD2. This CDR3 is 14 amino acids long. Trimming removed 2 bases from V and 2 bases from J; junction bases left unmatched: 2. The germline V gene has CDR1 SGHNT and CDR2 YENEEA. The CDR3 sequence is CASSLSGSTYEQYF. The CDR3 DNA is TGTGCCAGCAGCTTAAGCGGGAGTACCTACGAGCAGTACTTC. The full variable domain, rest sourced from reference TRBV11-3 and TRBJ2-7, is EAGVVQSPRYKIIEKKQPVAFWCNPISGHNTLYWYLQNLGQGPELLIRYENEEAVDDSQLPKDRFSAERLKGVDSTLKIQPAELGDSAVYLCASSLSGSTYEQYFGPGTRLTVT.

The chain links TRBV5-1 to TRBJ2-2, with D perhaps matching TRBD1 or TRBD2 (5 bases each). Germline V gives CDR1 SGHRS, CDR2 YFSETQ. V was shortened by 4 bases and J by 6 bases, with 19 bases between the two germline ends. The CDR3 totals 16 residues. The CDR3 DNA reads as TGCGCCAGCAGCCGCGGGCGCACGGTGGGGGCCGGGGAGCTGTTTTTT. Its protein is CASSRGRTVGAGELFF. Using reference TRBV5-1 and TRBJ2-2 for the parts outside the CDR3, the full variable domain is KAGVTQTPRYLIKTRGQQVTLSCSPISGHRSVSWYQQTPGQGLQFLFEYFSETQRNKGNFPGRFSGRQFSNSRSEMNVSTLELGDSALYLCASSRGRTVGAGELFFGEGSRLTVL.

The count of this clone is one. This chain links TRBV30 with TRBJ2-5; D gene ambiguous. The CDR3 runs 14 residues. V was shortened by 3 bases and J by 7 bases, with 18 bases between the two germline ends. In germline, CDR1 is GTSNPN, CDR2 SVGIG (reference sequence). Here the CDR3 DNA reads TGTGCCTGGAGGGAATGGTCTAGTTGCCCGACCCAGTACTTC. As protein: CAWREWSSCPTQYF.

The chain is built from TRBV5-1 and TRBJ2-2; a possible D gene is TRBD2 (6 bases). CDR3 size: 16 residues. Per the germline V gene, CDR1 is SGHRS and CDR2 is YFSETQ. Trimming removed 1 base at V and 6 bases at J, with 16 bases between. The CDR3 DNA sequence: TGCGCCAGCAGCTTGTTAATTTCGGGGGAGTCCGGGGAGCTGTTTTTT. Translating it yields CASSLLISGESGELFF. The full variable domain, rest sourced from reference TRBV5-1 and TRBJ2-2, is KAGVTQTPRYLIKTRGQQVTLSCSPISGHRSVSWYQQTPGQGLQFLFEYFSETQRNKGNFPGRFSGRQFSNSRSEMNVSTLELGDSALYLCASSLLISGESGELFFGEGSRLTVL.

This rearrangement joins TRBV5-1 to TRBJ2-1; the D is unclear. CDR1 and CDR2 from the germline V gene are SGHRS and YFSETQ. Deletions cut 1 base from V and 8 bases from J, with 13 bases between. The CDR3 is made up of 14 amino acids. The CDR3 sequence: CASSLRATSYEQFF. CDR3 DNA sequence: TGCGCCAGCAGCTTGAGGGCTACATCTTATGAGCAGTTCTTC.

The CDR3 region has the DNA TGCGCCAGCAGCCTAGTATCGGGGAGCTCCTACAATGAGCAGTTCTTC. Translated: CASSLVSGSSYNEQFF. This rearrangement joins TRBV4-3 to TRBJ2-1, with a weak D call TRBD2 (5 bases). The V end was cut by 4 bases, the J end by 0 bases, with 13 bases between. CDR3 length: 16 residues. The germline CDR1 and CDR2 sequences are LGHNA and YSLEER.

This chain connects TRBV6-1 to TRBJ1-1; the D is unclear. Germline V gives CDR1 MNHNS, CDR2 SASEGT. V gave up 7 bases and J gave up 1 base, with 10 bases separating them. The CDR3 is 13 amino acids. CDR3 protein: CASTRGKNTEAFF. In DNA form, the CDR3 reads TGTGCCAGCACCAGAGGGAAGAACACTGAAGCTTTCTTT.

The V call is TRBV7-9, the J call TRBJ1-4, with 8 bases lining up with TRBD1. V was pared by 7 bases and J by 5 bases, with 12 bases of the junction left unmatched. CDR3 size: 16 residues. Per the germline V gene, CDR1 is SEHNR and CDR2 is FQNEAQ (reference sequence). The CDR3 reads CASTRITGGKNEKLFF. The DNA for the CDR3 is TGTGCCAGCACCCGGATAACAGGGGGAAAAAATGAAAAACTGTTTTTT.